This entry is about one T cell receptor beta chain. Clones were sequenced by immunoSEQ multiplex PCR, and TCRdb holds only the in-frame ones, with some missing. The sample gives approximately 61,000 clones, roughly 88% of which show up once; around 1.6% is in the top ten. This sample is drawn from a study of T cell changes during pregnancy in multiple sclerosis. This CDR3 is built from 12 residues. Trimming removed 4 bases from V and 12 bases from J, with 13 bases in between. Per the germline V gene, CDR1 is SGHRS and CDR2 is YFSETQ. Sequences were derived from peripheral blood, sampled in the first trimester of pregnancy. The TCR sequence derives from a female donor with multiple sclerosis, enrolled in a pregnancy study. The chain employs TRBV5-1 and TRBJ1-4; D possibly corresponds to TRBD1 (6 bases). The CDR3 region has the DNA TGCGCCAGCAGCCGGGGAGAGGGGGAACTGTTTTTT. Its translation: CASSRGEGELFF. The full variable domain, with the rest looked up from reference TRBV5-1 and TRBJ1-4, is KAGVTQTPRYLIKTRGQQVTLSCSPISGHRSVSWYQQTPGQGLQFLFEYFSETQRNKGNFPGRFSGRQFSNSRSEMNVSTLELGDSALYLCASSRGEGELFFGSGTQLSVL.